These 26 T cell receptor beta chains came from one sample sequenced in a study of blood T cell repertoires in COVID-19. The table came from immunoSEQ multiplex PCR; TCRdb's copy has only in-frame clones and leaves some out. The table lists approximately 140,000 clones, under 90% of them singletons. The sample was peripheral blood. The receptor set was obtained from a human donor in a cohort sampled during active COVID-19.

This rearrangement joins TRBV5-6 to TRBJ1-1; tentatively, D is TRBD1 (5 bases). Germline V gene lookup returns CDR1 SGHDT and CDR2 YYEEEE. The V end lost 0 bases, the J end lost 6 bases, and 15 bases lay between the germline ends. The CDR3 extends over 15 amino acids. The CDR3 bases are TGTGCCAGCAGCTTGGCCTTCCAGGGTGTCGCTGAAGCTTTCTTT. It translates to CASSLAFQGVAEAFF.

V gene TRBV7-2 combines with J gene TRBJ1-2, with D possibly being TRBD1 (6 bases). CDR1 and CDR2 (germline): SGHTA, FQGNSA. The CDR3 is 16 amino acids. The V end lost 5 bases, the J end lost 6 bases, and 22 bases lay between the germline ends. The CDR3 sequence: CASSPAKPNRVDGYTF. Written as DNA, the CDR3 is TGTGCCAGCAGCCCCGCCAAACCCAACAGGGTTGATGGCTACACCTTC. The full variable domain, completed using reference TRBV7-2 and TRBJ1-2, is GAGVSQSPSNKVTEKGKDVELRCDPISGHTALYWYRQSLGQGLEFLIYFQGNSAPDKSGLPSDRFSAERTGGSVSTLTIQRTQQEDSAVYLCASSPAKPNRVDGYTFGSGTRLTVV.

The chain is built from TRBV27 and TRBJ2-1; D remains unclear. The CDR3 contains 13 residues. V was clipped by 5 bases and J by 1 base, with 6 bases between them. The germline V gene has CDR1 MNHEY and CDR2 SMNVEV (reference sequence). CDR3 residues: CASSPPSYNEQFF. DNA of the CDR3: TGTGCCAGCAGTCCCCCATCCTACAATGAGCAGTTCTTC.

The CDR3 region is CASSEAVGGDGYTF. The CDR3 DNA sequence: TGTGCCAGCAGTGAAGCGGTAGGAGGGGACGGCTACACCTTC. This sequence joins TRBV6-1 and TRBJ1-2; a weak D match, TRBD1 (5 bases). Germline values: CDR1 MNHNS, CDR2 SASEGT. V was clipped by 0 bases and J by 8 bases, with 13 bases between them. This CDR3 region has 14 residues.

This clone was counted only a few times. The V gene is TRBV10-2, the J gene TRBJ1-3; a possible D gene is TRBD1 (5 bases). V lost 6 bases and J lost 6, with 15 bases in between. The CDR3 runs 14 residues. Germline V gene lookup returns CDR1 WSHSY and CDR2 SAAADI. CDR3 loop: CASRGGTDENTIYF. CDR3 DNA sequence: TGCGCCAGCAGAGGCGGGACCGACGAAAACACCATATATTTT.

Only a few counts were recorded for this clone. V and J are TRBV28 and TRBJ2-7; possibly TRBD1 for D (5 bases). Germline values: CDR1 MDHEN, CDR2 SYDVKM. The CDR3 has 12 residues. Trimming took 3 bases from V and 12 from J, leaving 15 bases between them. The DNA of the CDR3 is TGTGCCAGCAGTTTCTGGACAAGTACGATGTACTTC. Its protein is CASSFWTSTMYF.

This clone was counted only a few times. The chain couples TRBV6-2 or TRBV6-3 to TRBJ2-2, with 7 bases aligning to TRBD2. Trimming removed 2 bases from V and 5 bases from J; junction bases left unmatched: 5. Germline lookup yields CDR1 MNHEY and CDR2 SVGEGT. This CDR3 is built from 15 residues. CDR3 sequence reads: CASSYVSGETGELFF. CDR3 sequence (DNA): TGTGCCAGCAGTTACGTCAGCGGGGAAACCGGGGAGCTGTTTTTT.

The chain uses TRBV19 and TRBJ1-2, with D unresolved. The CDR3 consists of 12 residues. The germline V gene has CDR1 LNHDA and CDR2 SQIVND (reference sequence). V was pared by 7 bases and J by 7 bases, with 13 bases between. The CDR3 DNA reads as TGTGCCAGTAAGTCCCAGGCTGGTGGCTACACCTTC. Protein sequence: CASKSQAGGYTF.

The chain combines TRBV5-1 with TRBJ2-7; D is unresolved. The germline V gene encodes CDR1 SGHRS and CDR2 YFSETQ. The CDR3 has 14 amino acids. Trimming cost V 0 bases and J 1 base, with 8 bases left between them. CDR3 sequence: CASSLGQTSYEQYF. CDR3 nucleotide sequence: TGCGCCAGCAGCTTGGGCCAGACTTCCTACGAGCAGTACTTC.

The chain recombines TRBV5-4 with TRBJ1-1; TRBD1 matches at 11 bases. CDR3 length: 15 amino acids. The junction had 5 bases not matched to a gene; V was cut back by 4 bases and J by 3 bases. Germline assignment: CDR1 SGHNT and CDR2 YYREEE (reference sequence). The CDR3: CASSGDRGKDTEAFF. The CDR3 DNA follows: TGTGCCAGCAGCGGGGACAGGGGGAAAGACACTGAAGCTTTCTTT.

This chain uses TRBV27 with TRBJ2-5; perhaps TRBD2 as D (7 bases). With 2 bases removed from V and 4 bases from J, the gap between germline ends came to 14 bases. This CDR3 is 15 amino acids long. Germline V lookup: CDR1 MNHEY, CDR2 SMNVEV (reference sequence). The CDR3 loop reads CASSLNPRGGETQYF. As DNA, the CDR3 is TGTGCCAGCAGTTTAAACCCGAGGGGGGGAGAGACCCAGTACTTC.

V gene TRBV6-5 combines with J gene TRBJ2-3, with D possibly matching TRBD2 (6 bases). The CDR3 consists of 15 residues. The V and J ends lost 6 bases and 2 bases respectively, with 15 bases between them. From germline, CDR1 is MNHEY and CDR2 SVGAGI. The CDR3 reads CASRVQGGDTDTQYF. The CDR3 nucleotides are TGTGCCAGCAGGGTTCAGGGCGGGGACACAGATACGCAGTATTTT.

This clone was detected many times. This chain links TRBV7-2 with TRBJ1-5; D ambiguous. V lost 0 bases to trimming and J lost 7 bases, with 10 bases between them. Germline CDR1 reads SGHTA; CDR2 reads FQGNSA. The CDR3 runs 14 residues. CDR3 nucleotide sequence: TGTGCCAGCAGCTTAGCCTGGGCTGGGCAGCCCCAGCATTTT. As protein: CASSLAWAGQPQHF. Complete variable domain (other parts from reference TRBV7-2 and TRBJ1-5): GAGVSQSPSNKVTEKGKDVELRCDPISGHTALYWYRQSLGQGLEFLIYFQGNSAPDKSGLPSDRFSAERTGGSVSTLTIQRTQQEDSAVYLCASSLAWAGQPQHFGDGTRLSIL.

A note on this clone: Within the sample, other DNA sequences also encode this same CDR3. The rearrangement links TRBV6-2 or TRBV6-3 to TRBJ1-5; D is perhaps TRBD1 (5 bases). The V gene lost 0 bases and the J gene lost 0 bases, with 9 bases spanning the gap. Germline values: CDR1 MNHEY, CDR2 SVGEGT. The CDR3 covers 16 residues. The chain's CDR3 is CASSYSGGYSNQPQHF. The CDR3 nucleotides read TGTGCCAGCAGTTACTCGGGGGGATATAGCAATCAGCCCCAGCATTTT.

The chain links TRBV11-2 to TRBJ1-5; 7 bases line up with TRBD1. The germline CDR1 and CDR2 sequences are SGHAT and FQNNGV. This CDR3 is built from 15 residues. Trimming cost V 5 bases and J 2 bases; bases outside gene matches: 6. CDR3 DNA: TGTGCCAGCAGCCTCAGACAGGGCGGCAATCAGCCCCAGCATTTT. Amino acids: CASSLRQGGNQPQHF.

The DNA for the CDR3 is TGTGCCAGCAGCTTAGTTGGAGGGCCCGGCGAGCAGTACTTC. This encodes CASSLVGGPGEQYF. J is TRBJ2-7 and V is TRBV7-2; D is possibly TRBD2 (6 bases). Germline V CDR1 and CDR2: SGHTA, FQGNSA. The V and J ends lost 1 base and 6 bases respectively, with 13 bases between them. The CDR3 runs 14 residues. Full variable domain (remainder filled in from reference TRBV7-2 and TRBJ2-7): GAGVSQSPSNKVTEKGKDVELRCDPISGHTALYWYRQSLGQGLEFLIYFQGNSAPDKSGLPSDRFSAERTGGSVSTLTIQRTQQEDSAVYLCASSLVGGPGEQYFGPGTRLTVT.

The rearrangement links TRBV7-3 to TRBJ2-1; tentative D call: TRBD2 (5 bases). The CDR3 extends over 13 amino acids. V lost 5 bases, J lost 4 bases, and 9 bases lay in between. Germline values: CDR1 SGHTA, CDR2 FQGTGA. CDR3: CASSADWYNEQFF. The CDR3 nucleotides are TGTGCCAGCAGCGCGGACTGGTACAATGAGCAGTTCTTC. The complete variable domain, with remaining parts taken from reference TRBV7-3 and TRBJ2-1, reads GAGVSQTPSNKVTEKGKYVELRCDPISGHTALYWYRQSLGQGPEFLIYFQGTGAADDSGLPNDRFFAVRPEGSVSTLKIQRTERGDSAVYLCASSADWYNEQFFGPGTRLTVL.

V usage is TRBV7-8 and J usage is TRBJ1-2; 10 bases are a match to TRBD1. This CDR3 spans 15 amino acids. Germline lookup yields CDR1 SGHVS and CDR2 FQNEAQ. After removal of 0 bases from V and 8 bases from J, the junction contained 6 bases not matched to a gene. The CDR3 sequence is CASSLARQGAGGYTF. The CDR3 DNA follows: TGTGCCAGCAGCTTAGCCCGACAGGGGGCTGGGGGCTACACCTTC.

This chain joins TRBV30 and TRBJ2-7, with 9 bases identical to TRBD2. V lost 1 base to trimming and J lost 3 bases; unmatched junction nucleotides: 1. CDR3 size: 13 residues. Germline assignment: CDR1 GTSNPN and CDR2 SVGIG (reference sequence). The CDR3 coding sequence is TGTGCCTGGAGTGGGCGGGGGGGCTACGAGCAGTACTTC. This sequence encodes CAWSGRGGYEQYF. Full variable domain (remainder filled in from reference TRBV30 and TRBJ2-7): SQTIHQWPATLVQPVGSPLSLECTVEGTSNPNLYWYRQAAGRGLQLLFYSVGIGQISSEVPQNLSASRPQDRQFILSSKKLLLSDSGFYLCAWSGRGGYEQYFGPGTRLTVT.

The V and J genes are TRBV19 and TRBJ1-1; a weak D match, TRBD1 (5 bases). CDR3 length equals 14 residues. The germline V and J ends were trimmed by 3 bases and 1 base, with 9 bases remaining between them. Germline loops: CDR1 LNHDA, CDR2 SQIVND (reference sequence). CDR3 nucleotides: TGTGCCAGTAGTATCGGAGGGACGAACACTGAAGCTTTCTTT. Protein product: CASSIGGTNTEAFF.

This chain connects TRBV25-1 to TRBJ1-3, with a possible D match to TRBD1 (5 bases). Trimming took 5 bases from V and 4 from J, leaving 9 bases between them. This CDR3 contains 13 residues. In germline, CDR1 is MGHDK, CDR2 SYGVNS. CDR3 residues: CASSYAGGNTIYF. The CDR3 bases are TGTGCCAGCAGTTACGCAGGGGGAAACACCATATATTTT. Together with reference TRBV25-1 and TRBJ1-3, the CDR3 gives the full variable domain: EADIYQTPRYLVIGTGKKITLECSQTMGHDKMYWYQQDPGMELHLIHYSYGVNSTEKGDLSSESTVSRIRTEHFPLTLESARPSHTSQYLCASSYAGGNTIYFGEGSWLTVV.

The chain uses TRBV19 and TRBJ2-6, with no clear D. The germline V gene encodes CDR1 LNHDA and CDR2 SQIVND (reference sequence). The ends were cut back, 3 bases at V and 7 bases at J, with 13 bases in the middle. The CDR3 covers 15 residues. In nucleotides, the CDR3 is TGTGCCAGTAGTATCGCCGGTGGCGGAGCCAACGTCCTGACTTTC. Translation: CASSIAGGGANVLTF. Drawing the rest from reference TRBV19 and TRBJ2-6, the complete variable domain is DGGITQSPKYLFRKEGQNVTLSCEQNLNHDAMYWYRQDPGQGLRLIYYSQIVNDFQKGDIAEGYSVSREKKESFPLTVTSAQKNPTAFYLCASSIAGGGANVLTFGAGSRLTVL.

This sequence joins TRBV30 and TRBJ2-6; TRBD1 matches at 8 bases. This CDR3 has 19 amino acids. The germline gives CDR1 GTSNPN, CDR2 SVGIG (reference sequence). Trimming cost V 6 bases and J 1 base; bases outside gene matches: 17. For the CDR3, the DNA is TGTGCCTGTTTAAACCGTGGCAGGGGGCCTGGGTCTGGGGCCAACGTCCTGACTTTC. Its translation: CACLNRGRGPGSGANVLTF.

V usage is TRBV4-1 and J usage is TRBJ2-7, with 13 positions matching TRBD2. The V and J ends lost 2 bases and 1 base, in that order; junction bases with no gene match: 8. The CDR3 contains 18 residues. Germline V lookup: CDR1 MGHRA, CDR2 YSYEKL. DNA for the CDR3: TGCGCCAGCAGCCAAACGGGACTAGCGGGGCCACAATCCTACGAGCAGTACTTC. Translated, it gives CASSQTGLAGPQSYEQYF.

This clone has only one observation. This chain links TRBV5-6 with TRBJ1-2; the D is unclear. The CDR3 runs to 14 residues. Germline CDR1 SGHDT, CDR2 YYEEEE. The V end was cut by 4 bases, the J end by 5 bases, with 15 bases between. The CDR3 sequence is CASSLGREEYGYTF. CDR3 in DNA: TGTGCCAGCAGCCTCGGACGGGAGGAGTATGGCTACACCTTC.

This clone was counted between two and nine times. In the same sample, other DNA sequences code for this CDR3. The rearrangement links TRBV7-3 to TRBJ2-3; 9 bases match TRBD2. Trimming took 4 bases from V and 3 from J; bases not matched to a gene: 8. The CDR3 totals 16 residues. Germline CDR1 SGHTA, CDR2 FQGTGA. The CDR3 DNA sequence: TGTGCCAGCAGCTACCTTAGCGGGGGCAGAACAGATACGCAGTATTTT. Translated, it gives CASSYLSGGRTDTQYF. Drawing the rest from reference TRBV7-3 and TRBJ2-3, the complete variable domain is GAGVSQTPSNKVTEKGKYVELRCDPISGHTALYWYRQSLGQGPEFLIYFQGTGAADDSGLPNDRFFAVRPEGSVSTLKIQRTERGDSAVYLCASSYLSGGRTDTQYFGPGTRLTVL.